The entry that follows covers one T cell receptor beta chain sequence. Its antigen is unidentified. This specimen comes from a study of T cell responses to AZD1222 COVID-19 vaccine. General observations from the study: Among AZD1222 vaccinees, only 5 to 7 were seropositive at baseline. Most donors were white British and more were female, and clonal diversity was possibly underestimated.

The assay was immunoSEQ multiplex PCR, and TCRdb's table has in-frame clones only and misses some. The sample lists about 140,000 clones; approximately 90% were seen once. The CDR3 loop spans 11 amino acids. Germline V gene data show CDR1 as MNHEY and CDR2 as SMNVEV (reference sequence). The ends were cut back, 4 bases at V and 8 bases at J, with 7 bases in the middle. This clonotype originated in an adult in good health. The V gene is TRBV27, the J gene TRBJ2-3; D call uncertain. The material was peripheral blood, obtained on day 0 of AZD1222 vaccination. This CDR3 is CASSYGFTQYF. The CDR3 coding sequence is TGTGCCAGCAGTTACGGGTTTACGCAGTATTTT.